This T cell receptor beta chain was documented in a study of T-cell memory formation after mild COVID-19. For the study at large: TCR clusters showed largely donor specificity. Whole-study findings and limits: That cross-reactive memory joined was suggested by some responding clones appearing in pre-infection memory.

The CDR3 consists of 14 residues. Trimming removed 0 bases from V and 4 bases from J, with 8 bases in between. Germline CDR1 SGDLS, CDR2 YYNGEE. Amplification by 5'RACE using constant-segment primers produced TCR alpha and TCR beta cDNA libraries that carried sample barcodes and UMIs. In TCRdb, the 5' RACE reads were re-called with MiXCR into one record per CDR3 protein. The sample includes about 290,000 distinct CDR3 sequences, around a sixth of them seen just once. This clonotype was detected a few times. Its cognate antigen is unknown. This receptor was obtained from a man aged 18 to 35 who had mild COVID-19 (a few samples of this study predate the infection). Cell type and time point are not known. Sequencing used PBMCs or a T cell subset sorted from them (not recorded which). The chain combines TRBV9 with TRBJ2-1, with no clear D. CDR3 amino acids: CASSVALKYNEQFF. The CDR3 DNA reads TGTGCCAGCAGCGTAGCACTTAAATACAATGAGCAGTTCTTC.